The rows below give T cell receptor beta chains drawn from one sample of a study of cytomegalovirus exposure and HLA in healthy donors. Some clones are missing from TCRdb's copy, which holds only in-frame ones; the method was immunoSEQ multiplex PCR. The repertoire holds about 140,000 clones, around 73% seen once, with 1.3% in the top ten. The specimen was PBMCs. Every receptor here comes from a woman aged 40 to 55 in good health and CMV-seronegative. Both conserved end residues are part of each CDR3. A D gene is named only where the DNA matches it firmly. A row's size may be missing; if present it is once, few, many or a size class.

NA	NA	15	TRBJ2-2	TRBV5-1	CASSLERPGAGELFF	TGCGCCAGCAGCTTGGAGCGCCCGGGGGCCGGGGAGCTGTTTTTT
NA	TRBD2	16	TRBJ2-7	TRBV4-2	CASSQVGLAGGDEQYF	TGTGCCAGCAGCCAAGTTGGCCTAGCGGGGGGTGACGAGCAGTACTTC
once	TRBD2	18	TRBJ2-2	TRBV27	CASSFSGTSGVNTGELFF	TGTGCCAGCAGTTTCTCCGGGACTAGCGGGGTGAACACCGGGGAGCTGTTTTTT
NA	TRBD1	13	TRBJ2-3	TRBV6-5	CASRDTGADTQYF	TGTGCCAGCAGGGATACAGGGGCGGATACGCAGTATTTT
NA	TRBD1	14	TRBJ1-2	TRBV18	CASSPGQGGYGYTF	TGTGCCAGCTCACCTGGACAGGGAGGCTATGGCTACACCTTC
NA	TRBD1	18	TRBJ2-2	TRBV9	CASSVDPGRGRNTGELFF	TGTGCCAGCAGCGTAGATCCGGGCAGGGGGCGAAACACCGGGGAGCTGTTTTTT
NA	TRBD1	15	TRBJ2-5	TRBV11-2	CASSSTGTSGETQYF	TGTGCCAGCAGCTCGACAGGGACGAGCGGAGAGACCCAGTACTTC
NA	NA	15	TRBJ2-5	TRBV7-9	CASIPVEGRWETQYF	TGTGCCAGCATCCCGGTGGAGGGGCGTTGGGAGACCCAGTACTTC
NA	NA	15	TRBJ2-1	TRBV6-1	CASSVRQVSYNEQFF	TGTGCCAGCAGTGTACGGCAGGTTTCCTACAATGAGCAGTTCTTC
NA	TRBD2	17	TRBJ2-3	TRBV14	CASSQLLAGLSTDTQYF	TGTGCCAGCAGCCAATTACTAGCGGGGCTTTCCACAGATACGCAGTATTTT
once	TRBD1	13	TRBJ1-2	TRBV19	CASVDRPGYGYTF	TGTGCCAGTGTGGACAGGCCAGGGTATGGCTACACCTTC
NA	NA	14	TRBJ2-7	TRBV6-6	CASRAPGVSYEQYF	TGTGCCAGCAGGGCCCCAGGGGTCTCCTACGAGCAGTACTTC
once	TRBD1	13	TRBJ1-1	TRBV5-4	CASSTGTEAEAFF	TGTGCCAGCAGCACCGGGACAGAAGCTGAAGCTTTCTTT
NA	TRBD1	14	TRBJ2-5	TRBV6-1	CASNLDRAGETQYF	TGTGCCAGCAATCTTGACAGGGCCGGGGAGACCCAGTACTTC
NA	NA	13	TRBJ2-1	TRBV19	CASSALQGDEQFF	TGTGCCAGTAGTGCCTTACAGGGCGATGAGCAGTTCTTC
NA	NA	16	TRBJ1-3	TRBV4-1	CASSQDVGSSGNTIYF	TGCGCCAGCAGCCAAGATGTAGGGAGCTCTGGAAACACCATATATTTT
NA	TRBD1	15	TRBJ2-1	TRBV2	CARSSGTGGNNEQFF	TGTGCCAGGAGTTCCGGGACAGGGGGCAACAATGAGCAGTTCTTC
NA	NA	14	TRBJ1-1	TRBV27	CASSLFRANTEAFF	TGTGCCAGCAGTTTATTCAGGGCGAACACTGAAGCTTTCTTT
NA	NA	11	TRBJ2-1	TRBV6-5	CASSYLREQFF	TGTGCCAGCAGTTACCTTCGGGAGCAGTTCTTC
once	NA	15	TRBJ2-5	TRBV5-6	CASSFWRGGGETQYF	TGTGCCAGCAGCTTCTGGAGGGGAGGGGGGGAGACCCAGTACTTC
NA	NA	14	TRBJ1-5	TRBV10-2	CASSEGQINQPQHF	TGCGCCAGCAGTGAGGGACAAATCAATCAGCCCCAGCATTTT
NA	TRBD2	15	TRBJ2-1	TRBV6-1	CASSGTSGGDNEQFF	TGTGCCAGCAGTGGTACTAGCGGGGGGGACAATGAGCAGTTCTTC
NA	TRBD2	14	TRBJ2-1	TRBV29-1	CSVVSGGTYNEQFF	TGCAGCGTTGTGAGCGGGGGGACCTACAATGAGCAGTTCTTC
once	TRBD1	16	TRBJ1-4	TRBV7-9	CSSSLGDRGRDEKLFF	TGTTCCAGCAGCTTAGGGGACAGGGGAAGGGATGAAAAACTGTTTTTT
few	NA	12	TRBJ1-2	TRBV6-1	CASSEKKHGYTF	TGTGCCAGCAGTGAGAAGAAGCATGGCTACACCTTC
NA	NA	14	TRBJ1-2	TRBV28	CASSLGSGFYGYTF	TGTGCCAGCAGTTTAGGTTCGGGGTTCTATGGCTACACCTTC
NA	NA	15	TRBJ2-3	TRBV5-6	CASGPSWRGWHTQYF	TGTGCCAGCGGCCCCTCCTGGCGGGGTTGGCATACGCAGTATTTT
NA	TRBD1	15	TRBJ1-5	TRBV6-5	CASGQGGNSNQPQHF	TGTGCCAGCGGACAGGGCGGAAATAGCAATCAGCCCCAGCATTTT
NA	TRBD2	16	TRBJ2-3	TRBV4-1	CASSQVAASGADTQYF	TGCGCCAGCAGCCAAGTGGCGGCTAGCGGGGCTGATACGCAGTATTTT
NA	TRBD1	13	TRBJ1-2	TRBV6-5	CASSADRGLGYTF	TGTGCCAGCAGTGCGGACAGGGGGCTGGGCTACACCTTC
NA	TRBD1	15	TRBJ1-2	TRBV25-1	CASSEHGTGTDGYTF	TGTGCCAGCAGTGAACACGGGACAGGGACGGATGGCTACACCTTC
NA	NA	15	TRBJ1-1	TRBV28	CASSSASGMNTEAFF	TGTGCCAGCAGCTCCGCCTCAGGGATGAACACTGAAGCTTTCTTT
few	TRBD2	15	TRBJ2-1	TRBV5-5	CASSFLAGAQILQFF	TGTGCCAGCAGCTTTCTAGCGGGGGCCCAAATCCTGCAGTTCTTC
NA	TRBD2	19	TRBJ2-2	TRBV2	CASSDGGTSGVGDTGELFF	TGTGCCAGCAGTGATGGAGGGACTAGCGGGGTTGGGGACACCGGGGAGCTGTTTTTT
NA	NA	11	TRBJ2-1	TRBV6-5	CASNKGLEQFF	TGTGCCAGCAATAAGGGGCTTGAGCAGTTCTTC
NA	NA	15	TRBJ1-3	TRBV5-8	CASSRGESSGNTIYF	TGTGCCAGCAGCCGGGGGGAGTCCTCTGGAAACACCATATATTTT
NA	NA	16	TRBJ1-1	TRBV19	CASRPTGLGMYTEAFF	TGTGCCAGTAGACCTACAGGGTTGGGTATGTACACTGAAGCTTTCTTT
NA	NA	13	TRBJ1-3	TRBV5-1	CASSLESGNTIYF	TGCGCCAGCAGCTTGGAATCAGGAAACACCATATATTTT
few	TRBD1	16	TRBJ2-2	TRBV4-3	CASSQVPGGFAGELFF	TGCGCCAGCAGCCAAGTTCCAGGGGGCTTTGCCGGGGAGCTGTTTTTT
NA	NA	15	TRBJ2-2	TRBV7-3	CASSSRLANTGELFF	TGTGCCAGCAGCTCCCGACTAGCGAACACCGGGGAGCTGTTTTTT
NA	TRBD2	17	TRBJ2-5	TRBV28	CASRPGLAGGLIGTQYF	TGTGCCAGCCGACCGGGACTAGCGGGGGGGCTGATCGGGACCCAGTACTTC
NA	TRBD1	14	TRBJ2-7	TRBV7-8	CASSFGTVSYEQYF	TGTGCCAGCAGCTTCGGGACAGTCTCCTACGAGCAGTACTTC
NA	NA	16	TRBJ2-3	TRBV5-6	CASSLGRRGPADTQYF	TGTGCCAGCAGCTTGGGCCGGCGGGGGCCCGCAGATACGCAGTATTTT
NA	NA	12	TRBJ2-4	TRBV19	CASKKDRNIQYF	TGTGCCAGTAAAAAGGACAGAAACATTCAGTACTTC
NA	TRBD1	15	TRBJ1-2	TRBV10-3	CAISATGTGDYGYTF	TGTGCCATCAGTGCAACCGGGACAGGGGACTATGGCTACACCTTC
NA	NA	16	TRBJ1-2	TRBV10-3	CAISPWGGGEDYGYTF	TGTGCCATCAGTCCTTGGGGAGGGGGAGAGGACTATGGCTACACCTTC
NA	TRBD1	14	TRBJ1-2	TRBV2	CASKAGQGRYGYTF	TGTGCAAGCAAGGCAGGACAGGGTCGGTATGGCTACACCTTC
NA	TRBD1	14	TRBJ1-2	TRBV2	CASTINRGSYGYTF	TGTGCCAGCACCATTAACAGGGGGAGCTATGGCTACACCTTC
once	TRBD1	19	TRBJ1-1	TRBV12-5	CASGLVTQRQALQGTEAFF	TGTGCTAGTGGTTTGGTCACCCAAAGACAGGCTTTACAGGGGACTGAAGCTTTCTTT
NA	NA	16	TRBJ2-2	TRBV9	CASSLGGRTGAGELFF	TGTGCCAGCAGCCTCGGGGGGCGCACGGGTGCCGGGGAGCTGTTTTTT
NA	NA	15	TRBJ1-1	TRBV27	CASSLFRAEFTEAFF	TGTGCCAGCAGTTTATTCAGGGCAGAGTTCACTGAAGCTTTCTTT
NA	TRBD1	14	TRBJ1-2	TRBV10-3	CAISMGQGLRGYTF	TGTGCCATCAGTATGGGACAGGGGTTGCGGGGCTACACCTTC
NA	NA	14	TRBJ1-5	TRBV7-8	CASSLGRGGQPQHF	TGTGCCAGCAGCTTAGGCCGGGGAGGTCAGCCCCAGCATTTT
NA	NA	13	TRBJ1-5	TRBV4-2	CASSQEIGQPQHF	TGTGCCAGCAGCCAAGAAATCGGTCAGCCCCAGCATTTT
NA	NA	13	TRBJ2-3	TRBV5-6	CASSLIHDYTQYF	TGTGCCAGCAGCTTGATACACGATTATACGCAGTATTTT